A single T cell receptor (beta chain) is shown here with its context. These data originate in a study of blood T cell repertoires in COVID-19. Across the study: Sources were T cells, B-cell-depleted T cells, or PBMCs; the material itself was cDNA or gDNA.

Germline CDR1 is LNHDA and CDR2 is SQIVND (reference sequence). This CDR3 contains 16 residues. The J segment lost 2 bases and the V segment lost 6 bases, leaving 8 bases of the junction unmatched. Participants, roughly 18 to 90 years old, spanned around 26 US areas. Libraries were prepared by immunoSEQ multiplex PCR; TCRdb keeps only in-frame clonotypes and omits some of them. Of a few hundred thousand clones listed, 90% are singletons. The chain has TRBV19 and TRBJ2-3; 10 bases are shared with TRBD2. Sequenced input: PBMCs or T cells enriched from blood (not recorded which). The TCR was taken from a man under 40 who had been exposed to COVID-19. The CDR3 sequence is CASSFSGGKHTDTQYF. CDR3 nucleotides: TGTGCCAGTAGCTTTAGCGGGGGGAAGCACACAGATACGCAGTATTTT.